This T cell receptor beta chain appears in the sequencing data of a study of cytomegalovirus exposure and HLA in healthy donors. Findings of the study overall: When analyzed later, a missense DCLRE1C variant was found to be linked to TCR beta V- and J-gene trimming.

Primers: 60 Vbeta forward and 13 Jbeta reverse. Repertoires were generated with immunoSEQ multiplex PCR, while TCRdb's copy carries only in-frame clones and drops some. The profile shows some 160,000 clones, approximately 76% of them singletons. With respect to this clone: Its antigen is unknown.

CDR1 is LNHDA and CDR2 is SQIVND in the germline V gene (reference sequence). Trimming pared 9 bases from V and 3 bases from J, leaving 9 bases between. There are 12 residues in the CDR3. The origin of this receptor is a woman aged 18-30 years in good health and CMV-seropositive. The specimen sequenced was PBMCs. The gene calls are TRBV19 and TRBJ1-3; D is unresolved. The CDR3: CASGSFGNTIYF. The CDR3 coding sequence is TGTGCCAGCGGGTCCTTTGGAAACACCATATATTTT.